This TCR beta chain was sequenced during a study of blood T cell repertoires in COVID-19 (dated by TCRdb to the early 2020s). Study-wide context: Samples from collaborators originated in the United States, Italy and Spain and spanned both the acute and convalescent phases of COVID-19. The material from the prospective study consisted of cDNA or gDNA derived from T cells, B-cell-depleted T cells, or PBMCs. The dataset comprised deeply sampled blood TCRbeta repertoires from subjects exposed to, actively infected with, or recovered from COVID-19. The repertoires were made available in a free public database intended to serve as a resource for research on the immune response to SARS-CoV-2. The samples were drawn from the first 160 participants of the ongoing ImmuneRACE study and from under 1,500 subjects provided by 6 global collaborators. Nearly every sample came with metadata listing a de-identified subject ID, COVID-19 status, age in years and sex. Where HLA class I and class II types were available, the types were taken from metadata supplied by the sample provider, not from assay-based typing.

The CDR1 and CDR2 encoded by the germline V gene are SGDLS and YYNGEE. The V end gives up 7 bases and the J end 7 bases, leaving 11 bases in the junction not matched to a gene. CDR3 length: 14 amino acids, cysteine to phenylalanine. Only the CDR3 DNA stays, 42 bases, in frame from base 1. TCRbeta CDR3 regions were amplified from genomic DNA by means of the immunoSEQ Assay, a bias-controlled multiplex PCR. Processing in the source paper ran as follows. Within the assay, amplification of reference gene primers was used to estimate how many nucleated cells each sample contained. To quantify the absolute abundance of each unique TCRbeta CDR3 rearrangement, sequence reads were collapsed and filtered. For each sample, productive Simpson clonality was calculated as the square root of Simpson's diversity index across productive rearrangements. This immuneACCESS table, as held by TCRdb, lists in-frame sequences with V and J called but not all clones. Of the missing ones, under half trace to an unresolved V gene in checked studies; the others have no known cause. V and J calls and clone size are given by that table; D and trimming were obtained from the DNA. This sample lists 350,000 to 450,000 clones; under 90% were detected once. Less than 2% of the sample belongs to the ten largest clones.

A note on this clone: The antigen it binds to is not known. Base qualities were left out, and no much larger clone turns up one base away.

Enrolling through a virtual design, the prospective study's participants ranged in age from roughly 18 to 89 years and lived across 24 United States geographic areas. In the prospective study, participants were assigned to cohorts based on the clinical history participants reported in a screening survey and a study questionnaire. ImmuneRACE Cohort 3 recovered participants were defined by two consecutive negative NP/OP PCR tests, healthcare professional clearance, or symptom resolution. In the prospective study, whole blood, serum and a nasopharyngeal or oropharyngeal swab were collected from each participant by mobile phlebotomists. Additional blood draws and questionnaires over an approximately 2-month period could optionally be provided by prospective study participants. Blood samples from the prospective study were shipped frozen or at room temperature prior to DNA extraction. Beyond this particular receptor, the publication reports: How much clinical and demographic metadata was included differed by source and by participant, and the metadata was provided uncurated.

The sequence was collected from a woman in her thirties who had recovered from COVID-19. Material for sequencing was PBMCs or T cells enriched from blood (not recorded which). The chain employs TRBV9 and TRBJ2-4, with 7 bases matching TRBD1. The CDR3 is CASSLEGASNIQYF. DNA sequence: TGTGCCAGCTCTCTCGAGGGGGCTTCGAACATTCAGTACTTC.